The clone carrying this T cell receptor (beta chain) was counted at least ten times. The antigen is not known. Graves' hyperthyroidism qualified as stable when ophthalmopathy did not progress within 18 months. Patients aged 18 to 65 had newly diagnosed hyperthyroidism lasting under 2 months. The data were obtained in a study of T cells in Graves' hyperthyroidism and ophthalmopathy. Study-wide findings and caveats: Most thyroid clonotypes with frequency above 0.001 were detected in blood.

Amplification targeted TCR beta CDR3 regions from RNA transcripts. The study used the HTBI primer set for a first-round RT-PCR of the TCR CDR3. TCRdb re-derived calls from the multiplex PCR reads in MiXCR, one entry per CDR3 protein. Among 500,000 to 750,000 distinct CDR3 sequences listed, more than 45% were seen once. The CDR3 totals 14 residues. Per germline, CDR1 LNHNV and CDR2 YYDKDF (reference sequence). V lost 0 bases and J 2 bases, leaving 7 bases between the germline ends. The chain recombines TRBV15 with TRBJ2-5; D is undetermined. Sequencing used peripheral blood or thyroid tissue (not recorded which). The TCR was taken from a woman aged 18-29 years with Graves' hyperthyroidism. CDR3 in amino acids: CATSRDGLQETQYF. Written as DNA, the CDR3 is TGTGCCACCAGCAGAGACGGCTTGCAAGAGACCCAGTACTTC.